One and the same sample provided the 12 T cell receptor beta chains below, sequenced in a study of T cell changes during pregnancy in multiple sclerosis. Sequencing was performed with immunoSEQ multiplex PCR; in TCRdb, only in-frame clones are kept and a portion is missing. The data show fewer than 80,000 clones, around 92% seen once. The sequencing used peripheral blood, collected in the first trimester of pregnancy. These receptors were collected from a female donor in good health, enrolled as a control in a pregnancy study.

V and J are TRBV9 and TRBJ2-1; D unclear. Germline CDR1 SGDLS, CDR2 YYNGEE. Deletions cut 0 bases from V and 11 bases from J, with 6 bases between. There are 11 residues in the CDR3. In DNA form, the CDR3 reads TGTGCCAGCAGCGTAGGAGAGCAGCAGTTCTTC. This sequence encodes CASSVGEQQFF.

The rearrangement joins TRBV7-2 to TRBJ1-1; possibly TRBD1 for D (6 bases). The V end lost 4 bases, the J end lost 5 bases, and 17 bases lay between the germline ends. The CDR3 sequence is 15 residues long. From germline, CDR1 is SGHTA and CDR2 FQGNSA. CDR3 in DNA: TGTGCCAGCAGCTCCTCTCAGGGCAGGGGTACTGAAGCTTTCTTT. Translating it yields CASSSSQGRGTEAFF.

The rearrangement uses TRBV6-5 and TRBJ1-2, with unresolved D. Germline lookup yields CDR1 MNHEY and CDR2 SVGAGI. V was clipped by 2 bases and J by 2 bases, with 6 bases between them. The CDR3 sequence is 13 residues long. The CDR3 sequence is CASSYGQNYGYTF. The CDR3 region has the DNA TGTGCCAGCAGTTACGGGCAGAACTATGGCTACACCTTC.

The sample holds a few counts of this clone. The chain links TRBV28 to TRBJ1-5, with 10 bases matching TRBD1. There are 16 residues in the CDR3. V dropped 5 bases and J dropped 7; count of bases not matched to a gene: 11. Germline V gene sequence: CDR1 MDHEN, CDR2 SYDVKM. The CDR3 region is CASSLDGTGARQPQHF. The CDR3 DNA follows: TGTGCCAGCAGTCTTGACGGGACAGGGGCGAGGCAGCCCCAGCATTTT.

V usage is TRBV14 and J usage is TRBJ2-5, with D perhaps matching TRBD1 (6 bases). The CDR3 contains 18 residues. V was trimmed by 0 bases and J by 5 bases, leaving 22 bases between them. The germline V gene encodes CDR1 SGHDN and CDR2 FVKESK. The DNA for the CDR3 is TGTGCCAGCAGCCAAGATAGGGCTCAGGGGAACATCAGGGAGACCCAGTACTTC. It codes for CASSQDRAQGNIRETQYF. Variable domain in full (rest from reference TRBV14 and TRBJ2-5): EAGVTQFPSHSVIEKGQTVTLRCDPISGHDNLYWYRRVMGKEIKFLLHFVKESKQDESGMPNNRFLAERTGGTYSTLKVQPAELEDSGVYFCASSQDRAQGNIRETQYFGPGTRLLVL.

The chain combines TRBV18 with TRBJ1-5; D is uncertain. The V gene lost 2 bases and the J gene lost 3 bases, with 14 bases spanning the gap. Germline CDR1 and CDR2: KGHSH and LQKENI. This CDR3 spans 16 amino acids. The CDR3 sequence: CASSPGVGHLNQPQHF. The CDR3 DNA follows: TGTGCCAGCTCACCAGGCGTGGGCCACCTCAATCAGCCCCAGCATTTT.

This chain joins TRBV9 and TRBJ1-2; D perhaps matches TRBD1 (6 bases). V gave up 0 bases and J gave up 4 bases, with 16 bases separating them. The germline CDR1 and CDR2 sequences are SGDLS and YYNGEE. CDR3 size: 16 residues. CDR3 DNA sequence: TGTGCCAGCAGCGTAGCGGGGGGGGCGAGGGTCTATGGCTACACCTTC. Its protein product is CASSVAGGARVYGYTF. Full variable domain (rest looked up from reference TRBV9 and TRBJ1-2): DSGVTQTPKHLITATGQRVTLRCSPRSGDLSVYWYQQSLDQGLQFLIQYYNGEERAKGNILERFSAQQFPDLHSELNLSSLELGDSALYFCASSVAGGARVYGYTFGSGTRLTVV.

This clone was seen a handful of times. This chain uses TRBV9 with TRBJ1-5; D is uncertain. The V and J ends lost 0 bases and 0 bases respectively, with 7 bases between them. This CDR3 region has 15 residues. CDR1 is SGDLS and CDR2 is YYNGEE in the germline V gene. CDR3 sequence (DNA): TGTGCCAGCAGCGTAGGGCCCGTTAGCAATCAGCCCCAGCATTTT. It specifies CASSVGPVSNQPQHF.

The chain uses TRBV18 and TRBJ1-2; 7 bases are shared with TRBD1. Germline V gene data show CDR1 as KGHSH and CDR2 as LQKENI. V trimming: 1 base; J trimming: 4 bases; junction bases outside the gene matches: 6. The CDR3 contains 15 residues. This chain's CDR3 is CASSPRTGVSYGYTF. The DNA for the CDR3 is TGTGCCAGCTCACCACGCACAGGGGTGAGCTATGGCTACACCTTC.

J is TRBJ1-2 and V is TRBV6-1, with TRBD1 as a possible D gene (5 bases). This CDR3 is 13 amino acids long. Trimming took off 5 bases at V and 4 bases at J, with 11 bases between the two ends. Germline-derived CDR1 and CDR2 are MNHNS and SASEGT. The CDR3 DNA is TGTGCCAGCAGTCAAAGACAGACCTATGGCTACACCTTC. Translation: CASSQRQTYGYTF.

The chain links TRBV5-1 to TRBJ2-2; 9 bases are shared with TRBD2. The CDR3 spans 16 residues. With V trimmed by 4 bases and J by 2 bases, 6 bases remained unmatched. Germline V lookup: CDR1 SGHRS, CDR2 YFSETQ. For the CDR3, the DNA is TGCGCCAGCAGCGCGAGCGGGGGGCGCAACACCGGGGAGCTGTTTTTT. This gives the protein CASSASGGRNTGELFF.

The chain carries TRBV10-1 and TRBJ2-1; TRBD2 aligns across 12 bases. The length of the CDR3 is 14 residues. Germline-derived CDR1 and CDR2 are WNHNN and SYGVQD (reference sequence). The V and J ends lost 4 bases and 9 bases, in that order; junction bases with no gene match: 4. CDR3 in DNA: TGCGCCAGCAGTGTACTAGCGGGAGGAGGTGAGCAGTTCTTC. Protein product: CASSVLAGGGEQFF.